This passage covers 28 T cell receptor beta chains from one sample sequenced in a study of blood T cell repertoires in COVID-19. Only in-frame clones appear in the TCRdb table, and some are missing; sequencing was by immunoSEQ multiplex PCR. The table has roughly 250,000 clones, 75% to 85% seen once. What was sequenced was peripheral blood. The receptors stem from a woman in her forties or fifties with acute or convalescent COVID-19.

This clone was seen once. The chain couples TRBV13 to TRBJ2-7, with 11 positions matching TRBD2. V shed 5 bases and J 4 bases; nucleotides not matched to a gene: 7. CDR1 is PRHDT and CDR2 is FYEKMQ in the germline V gene (reference sequence). The CDR3 is 15 amino acids. The CDR3 region has the DNA TGTGCCAGCAGCCGAGGGACTAGCGGAGTTTACGAGCAGTACTTC. As protein: CASSRGTSGVYEQYF.

The rearrangement uses TRBV28 and TRBJ2-1; maybe TRBD1 (6 bases). The CDR3 spans 14 residues. The ends were cut back, 3 bases at V and 8 bases at J, with 14 bases in the middle. Looked up from germline, CDR1 is MDHEN and CDR2 is SYDVKM. The CDR3 DNA is TGTGCCAGCAGTTTCTCCAACAGGGACCATGAGCAGTTCTTC. This gives the protein CASSFSNRDHEQFF.

In this sample, this clone turned up once. V and J are TRBV28 and TRBJ2-7; 10 bases line up with TRBD2. The trim removed 5 bases at V and 8 bases at J, leaving 12 bases unmatched. Germline CDR1 reads MDHEN; CDR2 reads SYDVKM. The CDR3 length is 15 residues. Written as DNA, the CDR3 is TGTGCCAGCAGTCTCCGGACTAGCGGACCTAGAAAGCAGTACTTC. Translating gives CASSLRTSGPRKQYF.

The chain carries TRBV11-2 and TRBJ2-1; 10 nucleotides match TRBD2. The CDR3 runs to 15 residues. The germline gives CDR1 SGHAT, CDR2 FQNNGV. Trimming took 0 bases from V and 9 from J; bases not matched to a gene: 5. CDR3 DNA sequence: TGTGCCAGCAGCTTAGAGCTAGCGGGAGACAGTGAGCAGTTCTTC. Protein sequence: CASSLELAGDSEQFF.

This chain links TRBV21-1 with TRBJ2-7; the table calls TRBD1, which could not be checked here. TRBV21-1 constitutes a pseudogene. The CDR3 is made up of 16 amino acids. This CDR3 is CASSNWSQGASYEQYF. The CDR3 DNA is TGTGCCAGCAGCAATTGGTCACAGGGGGCCTCCTACGAGCAGTACTTC.

The V call is TRBV2, the J call TRBJ1-2; no clear D. V was pared by 6 bases and J by 6 bases, with 14 bases between. This CDR3 contains 13 residues. Germline loops: CDR1 SNHLY, CDR2 FYNNEI. CDR3 DNA: TGTGCCAGCAGCCCAATCCGAGGTGATGGCTACACCTTC. Its translation: CASSPIRGDGYTF.

Note on this clone: Being one base from a much bigger clone, this may be a read error. The chain has TRBV27 and TRBJ1-1; 7 nucleotides line up with TRBD1. V lost 4 bases, J lost 1 base, and 3 bases stayed unmatched. The CDR3 loop spans 14 amino acids. CDR1 and CDR2 from the germline V gene are MNHEY and SMNVEV (reference sequence). CDR3 protein: CASSSRTGNTEAFF. CDR3 DNA sequence: TGTGCCAGCAGTTCCCGGACAGGGAACACTGAAGCTTTCTTT.

The V gene is TRBV6-1, the J gene TRBJ1-5; 7 bases are a match to TRBD1. CDR1 and CDR2 (germline): MNHNS, SASEGT. This CDR3 has 16 amino acids. The ends lost 2 bases at V and 3 bases at J; junction bases unmatched: 7. CDR3 in amino acids: CASSETGTAVNQPQHF. The CDR3 DNA reads TGTGCCAGCAGTGAAACCGGGACAGCCGTCAATCAGCCCCAGCATTTT.

This clone is a singleton in its sample. The rearrangement links TRBV11-2 to TRBJ2-1; D gene ambiguous. Germline loops: CDR1 SGHAT, CDR2 FQNNGV. The CDR3 contains 15 residues. V was trimmed by 2 bases and J by 3 bases, leaving 11 bases between them. CDR3 DNA: TGTGCCAGCAGCTTATTGCGATCTTTCTACAATGAGCAGTTCTTC. Its translation is CASSLLRSFYNEQFF.

This clone is a singleton in its sample. This sequence joins TRBV5-6 and TRBJ1-2; maybe TRBD1 (6 bases). V gave up 5 bases and J gave up 5 bases, with 19 bases separating them. The CDR3 extends over 15 amino acids. The germline CDR1 and CDR2 sequences are SGHDT and YYEEEE. CDR3 sequence (DNA): TGTGCCAGCAGGGTCGTCTTGGACAGCTTTTATGGCTACACCTTC. This sequence encodes CASRVVLDSFYGYTF.

CDR3 sequence: CASRDRLTDTQYF. CDR3 coding DNA: TGTGCCAGCAGGGACAGGCTCACAGATACGCAGTATTTT. The rearrangement joins TRBV6-5 to TRBJ2-3, with TRBD1 identical over 7 bases. CDR1 MNHEY and CDR2 SVGAGI come from the germline V gene. The CDR3 runs to 13 residues. The trim removed 6 bases at V and 2 bases at J, leaving 2 bases unmatched.

This clone showed up just once. The chain links TRBV18 to TRBJ2-7; D gene unclear. CDR1 KGHSH and CDR2 LQKENI come from the germline V gene. Trimming removed 6 bases from V and 0 bases from J, with 6 bases in between. The CDR3 runs to 12 residues. The CDR3 is CASSSSSYEQYF. CDR3 bases: TGTGCCAGCTCGTCGAGCTCCTACGAGCAGTACTTC.

The CDR3 nucleotides are TGTGCCAGCAGCTTACGGCGGAGCAGCACAGATACGCAGTATTTT. This encodes CASSLRRSSTDTQYF. This chain links TRBV7-2 with TRBJ2-3; D ambiguous. The CDR3 runs 15 residues. The V gene's germline CDR1 is SGHTA and CDR2 FQGNSA. V lost 2 bases and J 0 bases, leaving 9 bases between the germline ends.

The chain couples TRBV28 to TRBJ2-4; D is ambiguous. The CDR3 loop spans 16 amino acids. CDR1 MDHEN and CDR2 SYDVKM come from the germline V gene. V was clipped by 6 bases and J by 0 bases, with 15 bases between them. The CDR3 protein is CASSLLSSLAKNIQYF. CDR3 DNA: TGTGCCAGCAGCCTACTATCTTCTTTAGCCAAAAACATTCAGTACTTC.

Of note for this clone: The sample contains more than one DNA sequence encoding this CDR3. The chain links TRBV6-1 to TRBJ1-5; D might be TRBD1 (5 bases). The CDR3 spans 14 residues. V dropped 6 bases and J dropped 0 bases, with 9 bases sitting between them. Germline V gives CDR1 MNHNS, CDR2 SASEGT. The CDR3 nucleotides are TGTGCCAGCAGGCAGGGAAATAGCAATCAGCCCCAGCATTTT. This translates into CASRQGNSNQPQHF.

The V call is TRBV6-5, the J call TRBJ2-5, with 10 bases aligning to TRBD1. Looked up from germline, CDR1 is MNHEY and CDR2 is SVGAGI. This CDR3 spans 15 amino acids. V was pared by 4 bases and J by 5 bases, with 7 bases of the junction left unmatched. Here the CDR3 DNA reads TGTGCCAGCAGTTCCTTGACAGGGGGCCGGGAGACCCAGTACTTC. Translating it yields CASSSLTGGRETQYF.

J is TRBJ1-2 and V is TRBV6-2 or TRBV6-3, with unresolved D. The CDR3 contains 11 residues. The germline gives CDR1 MNHEY, CDR2 SVGEGT. Trimming took off 5 bases at V and 7 bases at J, with 8 bases between the two ends. CDR3 amino acids: CASSTTLGYTF. The CDR3 DNA reads TGTGCCAGCAGTACTACTCTTGGCTACACCTTC.

The V call is TRBV5-1, the J call TRBJ1-2; possible D gene TRBD1, 5 bases. The V end was cut by 4 bases, the J end by 6 bases, with 16 bases between. Germline CDR1 reads SGHRS; CDR2 reads YFSETQ. The CDR3 covers 14 residues. The CDR3 nucleotides read TGCGCCAGCAGCCCGTTAGACAGTGATGATGGCTACACCTTC. Protein sequence: CASSPLDSDDGYTF. Filled out from reference TRBV5-1 and TRBJ1-2, the complete variable domain reads KAGVTQTPRYLIKTRGQQVTLSCSPISGHRSVSWYQQTPGQGLQFLFEYFSETQRNKGNFPGRFSGRQFSNSRSEMNVSTLELGDSALYLCASSPLDSDDGYTFGSGTRLTVV.

This sequence joins TRBV7-2 and TRBJ2-1; 7 bases are shared with TRBD1. Germline CDR1 and CDR2: SGHTA and FQGNSA. The ends lost 6 bases at V and 15 bases at J; junction bases unmatched: 17. This CDR3 contains 14 residues. CDR3: CASSLDTGAPTWFF. The DNA of the CDR3 is TGTGCCAGCAGTCTTGATACAGGGGCCCCTACGTGGTTCTTC.

The chain uses TRBV29-1 and TRBJ2-7; 9 nucleotides match TRBD1. V lost 2 bases, J lost 2 bases, and 4 bases stayed unmatched. The CDR3 length is 14 residues. CDR1 and CDR2 (germline): SQVTM, ANQGSEA. The CDR3, as DNA: TGCAGCGTTGAATGGGACAGGGTTCCCTACGAGCAGTACTTC. It codes for CSVEWDRVPYEQYF.

The V and J genes are TRBV2 and TRBJ2-7; 11 bases align to TRBD2. With 5 bases clipped from V and 4 bases from J, the junction kept 7 bases outside the gene matches. The CDR3 is 15 amino acids. Germline assignment: CDR1 SNHLY and CDR2 FYNNEI. This CDR3 reads CASSPTSGISYEQYF. CDR3 nucleotides: TGTGCCAGCAGTCCGACTAGCGGGATAAGTTACGAGCAGTACTTC.

V is TRBV7-9 and J is TRBJ2-7; 10 positions agree with TRBD1. Germline lookup yields CDR1 SEHNR and CDR2 FQNEAQ (reference sequence). The CDR3 sequence is 13 residues long. V lost 5 bases to trimming and J lost 5 bases; unmatched junction nucleotides: 3. This CDR3 reads CASSRDRGNEQYF. CDR3 bases: TGTGCCAGCAGCCGGGACAGGGGAAACGAGCAGTACTTC.

This rearrangement joins TRBV30 to TRBJ2-7; 7 bases agree with TRBD2. Germline CDR1 reads GTSNPN; CDR2 reads SVGIG (reference sequence). The V segment lost 0 bases and the J segment 5 bases; nucleotides outside the gene matches: 10. The CDR3 sequence is 15 residues long. The CDR3 DNA is TGTGCCTGGAGTGTACACGTGCGGGGGTTCAACGAGCAGTACTTC. Its protein product is CAWSVHVRGFNEQYF.

V usage is TRBV5-1 and J usage is TRBJ1-2; D is possibly TRBD1 (5 bases). This CDR3 is built from 13 residues. Germline V gives CDR1 SGHRS, CDR2 YFSETQ. V was pared by 0 bases and J by 2 bases, with 5 bases between. CDR3 residues: CASSLAGNYGYTF. The CDR3 DNA sequence: TGCGCCAGCAGCTTGGCAGGGAACTATGGCTACACCTTC.

The rearrangement uses TRBV12-3 or TRBV12-4 and TRBJ2-3; D is unresolved. The V gene lost 7 bases and the J gene lost 2 bases, with 7 bases spanning the gap. This CDR3 spans 12 amino acids. This chain's CDR3 is CASKPNTDTQYF. The CDR3 nucleotides read TGTGCCAGCAAACCTAACACAGATACGCAGTATTTT.

The V call is TRBV4-1, the J call TRBJ1-2; D ambiguous. The CDR3 length is 15 residues. V lost 0 bases and J 6 bases, leaving 14 bases between the germline ends. Germline CDR1 and CDR2: MGHRA and YSYEKL. CDR3 nucleotide sequence: TGCGCCAGCAGCCAAGATTCTTTCTCACCTAATGGCTACACCTTC. It specifies CASSQDSFSPNGYTF.

This clone has a handful of counts. This chain joins TRBV9 and TRBJ2-5; TRBD2 matches 8 bases. Germline V CDR1 and CDR2: SGDLS, YYNGEE. Germline trimming cut 3 bases from V and 0 bases from J; bases unmatched to any gene: 10. The CDR3 has 17 amino acids. The CDR3 loop is CASSGVAGPLNQETQYF. As DNA, the CDR3 is TGTGCCAGCAGCGGAGTAGCGGGGCCTTTAAACCAAGAGACCCAGTACTTC. The full variable domain, with the rest looked up from reference TRBV9 and TRBJ2-5, is DSGVTQTPKHLITATGQRVTLRCSPRSGDLSVYWYQQSLDQGLQFLIQYYNGEERAKGNILERFSAQQFPDLHSELNLSSLELGDSALYFCASSGVAGPLNQETQYFGPGTRLLVL.

The rearrangement uses TRBV29-1 and TRBJ1-3; unclear D gene. The germline gives CDR1 SQVTM, CDR2 ANQGSEA. The CDR3 contains 12 residues. V lost 4 bases and J 9 bases, leaving 13 bases between the germline ends. The CDR3 bases are TGCAGCGTTGCCCCAGTTGAGGGCACCATATATTTT. This translates into CSVAPVEGTIYF.